This TCR beta chain was sequenced during a study of OX40 agonist ivuxolimab in advanced cancers. About the study: The dose-escalation group included hepatocellular carcinoma, melanoma, renal cell carcinoma and head and neck cancer.

Study-level points and caveats: Some nonresponders additionally presented with little normalized T-cell clonal expansion. CD4+ and CD8+ blood T cells expanded clonally by week 6 at 0.1 to 3.0 mg/kg.

TCRdb's copy holds only in-frame clones and misses some; the assay was immunoSEQ multiplex PCR. The repertoire holds tens of thousands of clones, with roughly 86% as singletons. This CDR3 spans 17 amino acids. J lost 2 bases, V lost 1 base, and 8 bases had no gene match. Germline lookup yields CDR1 SEHNR and CDR2 FQNEAQ (reference sequence). Details on this clone: Its antigen is as yet unknown.

Blood draws occurred at baseline, cycle 4 day 1, and cycle 7 day 1. The sequence came from an adult with an advanced solid tumor such as melanoma, head and neck, liver or kidney cancer. The sequencing here drew on CD4+ or CD8+ T cells sorted from blood, taken in a trial of the OX40 agonist ivuxolimab. J is TRBJ1-3 and V is TRBV7-9; 7 positions agree with TRBD1. Here the CDR3 DNA reads TGTGCCAGCAGCTTAGTTGTAGGGGGCGTCGCTGGAAACACCATATATTTT. This codes for CASSLVVGGVAGNTIYF.